One and the same sample provided the 15 T cell receptor beta chains below, sequenced in a study of sequential checkpoint blockade in melanoma. Treatment in this sample: randomized to nivolumab then ipilimumab (arm A) or the reverse (arm B). The method was immunoSEQ multiplex PCR; TCRdb's version includes in-frame clones alone and lacks a portion of them. Of about 6,100 clones listed, around three fifths are singletons. Specimen: CD8+ T cells sorted from blood (inferred from file names), collected from a patient given nivolumab and ipilimumab in sequence. All receptors come from a human donor with melanoma.

In this sample, this clone turned up a few times. The chain employs TRBV6-1 and TRBJ1-4; tentatively, D is TRBD1 (5 bases). CDR1 MNHNS and CDR2 SASEGT come from the germline V gene. V shed 8 bases and J shed 3 bases, with 16 bases lying between them. The length of the CDR3 is 15 residues. The CDR3 coding sequence is TGTGCCAGCGGCCTCACAGGTTCGGCTAATGAAAAACTGTTTTTT. It specifies CASGLTGSANEKLFF.

The CDR3 DNA follows: TGCGCCAGCAGCCAAGAACGGGGTCTGAGCAGTTTGACTAACTATGGCTACACCTTC. Amino acid sequence: CASSQERGLSSLTNYGYTF. The rearrangement uses TRBV4-1 and TRBJ1-2; D not resolved. The CDR3 loop spans 19 amino acids. Germline V gene lookup returns CDR1 MGHRA and CDR2 YSYEKL. Trimming removed 0 bases from V and 0 bases from J, with 20 bases in between.

This chain connects TRBV27 to TRBJ1-2; TRBD1 agrees at 8 bases. This CDR3 is built from 14 residues. Germline V gene data show CDR1 as MNHEY and CDR2 as SMNVEV (reference sequence). With 5 bases clipped from V and 7 bases from J, the junction kept 9 bases outside the gene matches. The CDR3 loop reads CASSLGQGLTGYTF. The CDR3 DNA follows: TGTGCCAGCAGTCTCGGACAGGGACTGACTGGCTACACCTTC.

The rearrangement joins TRBV9 to TRBJ2-1, with 7 bases lining up with TRBD2. V shed 3 bases, J shed 8 bases, and the junction held 11 bases outside the gene matches. This CDR3 is built from 15 residues. Germline loops: CDR1 SGDLS, CDR2 YYNGEE. The CDR3 region is CASSAGTTVVDEQFF. CDR3 nucleotide sequence: TGTGCCAGCAGCGCGGGGACTACCGTCGTCGATGAGCAGTTCTTC. Complete variable domain (other parts from reference TRBV9 and TRBJ2-1): DSGVTQTPKHLITATGQRVTLRCSPRSGDLSVYWYQQSLDQGLQFLIQYYNGEERAKGNILERFSAQQFPDLHSELNLSSLELGDSALYFCASSAGTTVVDEQFFGPGTRLTVL.

This chain joins TRBV6-5 and TRBJ2-7; TRBD1 is a possible D gene (6 bases). V shed 2 bases and J shed 5 bases, with 16 bases lying between them. Germline V lookup: CDR1 MNHEY, CDR2 SVGAGI. The length of the CDR3 is 15 residues. This CDR3 is CASSYLAGEGHEQYF. The CDR3 nucleotides read TGTGCCAGCAGTTACCTTGCAGGGGAAGGCCACGAGCAGTACTTC.

V is TRBV28 and J is TRBJ2-1; a possible D gene is TRBD2 (5 bases). Germline V CDR1 and CDR2: MDHEN, SYDVKM. V was clipped by 4 bases and J by 8 bases, with 12 bases between them. This CDR3 comprises 13 residues. This CDR3 is CASSSFPGDEQFF. DNA for the CDR3: TGTGCCAGCAGTTCTTTCCCCGGGGATGAGCAGTTCTTC.

As concerns this clone: One end of the junction does not line up with germline, which may come from a read error. The chain combines TRBV7-7 with TRBJ2-7; D gene unclear. The CDR3 consists of 13 residues. Per the germline V gene, CDR1 is SSHAT and CDR2 is FNYEAQ (reference sequence). The CDR3 nucleotides read TGTGCTAGCACCTCCTCGTTACTCCACGAGCAGTACTTC. Its protein is CASTSSLLHEQYF. Based on the CDR3 plus reference TRBV7-7 and TRBJ2-7, the full variable domain is GAGVSQSPRYKVTKRGQDVTLRCDPISSHATLYWYQQALGQGPEFLTYFNYEAQPDKSGLPSDRFSAERPEGSISTLTIQRTEQRDSAMYRCASTSSLLHEQYFGPGTRLTVT.

The chain joins TRBV10-1 to TRBJ1-5, with 10 bases matching TRBD1. This CDR3 region has 19 residues. Germline CDR1 is WNHNN and CDR2 is SYGVQD (reference sequence). Trimming took 6 bases from V and 5 from J; bases not matched to a gene: 19. CDR3 in amino acids: CASSGPRTGGFRADQPQHF. For the CDR3, the DNA is TGCGCCAGCAGCGGGCCCCGGACAGGGGGATTCAGGGCTGATCAGCCCCAGCATTTT.

J is TRBJ1-2 and V is TRBV30; maybe TRBD1 (6 bases). Germline-derived CDR1 and CDR2 are GTSNPN and SVGIG (reference sequence). The CDR3 has 13 residues. V dropped 0 bases and J dropped 2 bases, with 7 bases sitting between them. The CDR3 DNA reads as TGTGCCTGGAGTGTCGACAGGAACTATGGCTACACCTTC. It codes for CAWSVDRNYGYTF.

The chain uses TRBV27 and TRBJ2-1; 10 bases map to TRBD2. Germline V lookup: CDR1 MNHEY, CDR2 SMNVEV (reference sequence). Germline trimming cut 7 bases from V and 6 bases from J; bases unmatched to any gene: 6. This CDR3 region has 14 residues. CDR3 bases: TGTGCCAGCAAGAGAGCGGGGGGGCGCAATGAGCAGTTCTTC. Translated, it gives CASKRAGGRNEQFF.

The V call is TRBV7-6, the J call TRBJ1-5; the match to TRBD1 covers 8 bases. Germline V CDR1 and CDR2: SGHVS, FNYEAQ. The CDR3 is made up of 14 amino acids. V lost 8 bases, J lost 3 bases, and 6 bases stayed unmatched. The CDR3 DNA reads as TGTGCCAGCGCCCGACAGGGGATCAATCAGCCCCAGCATTTT. It translates to CASARQGINQPQHF.

This clone is judged medium-sized. The chain uses TRBV4-1 and TRBJ2-7; D might be TRBD2 (6 bases). The CDR3 consists of 15 residues. The germline V and J ends were trimmed by 3 bases and 2 bases, with 14 bases remaining between them. Germline V lookup: CDR1 MGHRA, CDR2 YSYEKL. This chain's CDR3 is CASSHNMGTAYEQYF. The CDR3 DNA is TGCGCCAGCAGCCATAACATGGGGACTGCCTACGAGCAGTACTTC.

V usage is TRBV7-9 and J usage is TRBJ2-5; 9 bases are a match to TRBD2. The better agreement between TRBJ2-7 and the DNA end casts doubt on the J call. Germline V CDR1 and CDR2: SEHNR, FQNEAQ (reference sequence). This CDR3 contains 16 residues. The CDR3 region has the DNA TGTGCCAGCAGCGCTGACCTAGCGGGACTTCCCTACGAGCAGTACTTC. Translating it yields CASSADLAGLPYEQYF.

In its sample, this clone ranks as medium-sized. The chain uses TRBV19 and TRBJ2-7; 10 bases line up with TRBD2. CDR1 is LNHDA and CDR2 is SQIVND in the germline V gene (reference sequence). After removal of 5 bases from V and 4 bases from J, the junction contained 5 bases not matched to a gene. The CDR3 runs to 14 residues. The CDR3 loop reads CASSPPGLAYEQYF. In nucleotides, the CDR3 is TGTGCCAGTAGTCCACCGGGACTAGCGTACGAGCAGTACTTC.

This clone came up a few times. The rearrangement joins TRBV19 to TRBJ2-4, with D perhaps TRBD1 (5 bases). This CDR3 has 16 amino acids. Germline-derived CDR1 and CDR2 are LNHDA and SQIVND (reference sequence). The V and J ends lost 4 bases and 2 bases respectively, with 15 bases between them. The CDR3 loop is CASSTDRRITKNIQYF. Written as DNA, the CDR3 is TGTGCCAGTAGTACCGACAGACGAATAACCAAAAACATTCAGTACTTC.